Listed below are T cell receptor beta chains from one sample, sequenced in a study of CD8+CD57+ T cells in acquired aplastic anemia. MiXCR, applied by TCRdb to the reads, yields one record per CDR3 protein. Among over 40,000 distinct CDR3 sequences listed, approximately 63% were seen once. The specimen sequenced was sorted CD4+, CD8+, or CD8+CD57+ T cells (not recorded which) from PBMCs. The receptors stem from a human donor with aplastic anemia. Both conserved end residues are part of each CDR3. A D gene is named only where the DNA matches it firmly. Clone size, where shown, is once, few, many, or a class for clones that have expanded.

cdr3_nt	cdr3_aa	v_call	j_call	clone_size	d_call
TGTGCCAGCAGGGGAGTAGGCTACGAGCAGTACTTC	CASRGVGYEQYF	TRBV25-1	TRBJ2-7	.	.
TGTGCCACTCCGGGGGCTTACTATGGCTACACCTTC	CATPGAYYGYTF	TRBV6-1	TRBJ1-2	.	.
TGCAGTGCTAACAGGGCCTCGACCTACGAGCAGTACTTC	CSANRASTYEQYF	TRBV20-1	TRBJ2-7	.	.
TGCGCCAGCAGACTCAGTGGCACTAGCGAGCAGTACTTC	CASRLSGTSEQYF	TRBV10-2	TRBJ2-7	.	.
TGCGCCAGCAGTGGACTAGCGGGAGTAGGGGAGCTGTTTTTT	CASSGLAGVGELFF	TRBV10-2	TRBJ2-2	.	TRBD2
TGTGCCACCAGTGATTTTACTACTAACTATGGCTACACCTTC	CATSDFTTNYGYTF	TRBV2	TRBJ1-2	.	.
TGTGCCAGCATCAAGACAGGGGGTTTTGGCTACACCTTC	CASIKTGGFGYTF	TRBV2	TRBJ1-2	.	TRBD1
TGTGCCAGTAGTCGGGGAGTGCAAGAGACCCAGTACTTC	CASSRGVQETQYF	TRBV19	TRBJ2-5	.	.
TGCAGTGCTAGAGATCCGTTCGGGACTCTCCAGGGACACAATGAGCAGTTCTTC	CSARDPFGTLQGHNEQFF	TRBV20-1	TRBJ2-1	.	.
TGTGCCAGCAGCTCCCCGCTCGGGGGGTTAGCCAATGAGCAGTTCTTC	CASSSPLGGLANEQFF	TRBV7-8	TRBJ2-1	many	TRBD2
TGTGCCAGCAGTTCGTCCGAGACAGGGCGGTACGAGCAGTACTTC	CASSSSETGRYEQYF	TRBV12-3/TRBV12-4	TRBJ2-7	once	TRBD1
TGTGCCAGCAGCTTTGAGGAGAACAGGCTCTATGGCTACACCTTC	CASSFEENRLYGYTF	TRBV7-9	TRBJ1-2	.	.
TGTGCCACCAGCAGAGACGGGGTGCCCTATGGCTACACCTTC	CATSRDGVPYGYTF	TRBV15	TRBJ1-2	.	.
TGTGCCAGCAGGGAAAGGGTGGATGATTCACCCCTCCACTTT	CASRERVDDSPLHF	TRBV9	TRBJ1-6	.	.
TGTGCCAGCAGCTCTGACTGGCATGGGTACGAGCAGTACTTC	CASSSDWHGYEQYF	TRBV7-9	TRBJ2-7	.	.
TGTGCCAGCAGCTTAGATAGTCAGTCTGGGGCTGAAGCTTTCTTT	CASSLDSQSGAEAFF	TRBV11-2	TRBJ1-1	.	.
TGTGCCACCAGCAGATTAGCGGGAGAGGAGCAGTTCTTC	CATSRLAGEEQFF	TRBV15	TRBJ2-1	few	TRBD2
TGTGCTAGGAAAGCCAGGGACTCCTATAATTCACCCCTCCACTTT	CARKARDSYNSPLHF	TRBV9	TRBJ1-6	.	.
TGTGCCAGTACCCTAAGACCGTCCGACACTGAAGCTTTCTTT	CASTLRPSDTEAFF	TRBV6-6	TRBJ1-1	many	.
TGCAGCGTCTGGACAGGGGGCGCGAGCACCGGGGAGCTGTTTTTT	CSVWTGGASTGELFF	TRBV29-1	TRBJ2-2	.	TRBD1
TGTGCCAGTAGTACTAGACTATCGGAGCAGTTCTTC	CASSTRLSEQFF	TRBV19	TRBJ2-1	.	.
TGTGCCAGCAGTCCCCTCAGGGATCGAAACACCATATATTTT	CASSPLRDRNTIYF	TRBV28	TRBJ1-3	.	.
TGTGCCAGTAGTACCGGGGACAGGCTCTACAATGAGCAGTTCTTC	CASSTGDRLYNEQFF	TRBV19	TRBJ2-1	.	TRBD1
TGTGCCAGCAGCCTAGCCACCCACGGGGAGCTGTTTTTT	CASSLATHGELFF	TRBV7-9	TRBJ2-2	.	.
TGTGCCAGCAGTACCCGGACTGGGGGGCGACACAATGAGCAGTTCTTC	CASSTRTGGRHNEQFF	TRBV25-1	TRBJ2-1	once	.
TGCAGCGTTGACCCCCGGGGCGCGGGCTATGGCTACACCTTC	CSVDPRGAGYGYTF	TRBV29-1	TRBJ1-2	.	.
TGTGCCAGCTCCGAGACAGGAAGGCTCGAGCAGTTCTTC	CASSETGRLEQFF	TRBV28	TRBJ2-1	.	.
TGTGCCAGCAGCTTAGTGTCCTTAGGGTCCTCCTACGAGCAGTACTTC	CASSLVSLGSSYEQYF	TRBV11-1	TRBJ2-7	.	.
TGTGCCACTTCCATTGGGGTCTCATCCTACGAGCAGTACTTC	CATSIGVSSYEQYF	TRBV7-6	TRBJ2-7	many	.
TGCAGTGCCGGACAGGGGGCTGATAGCAATCAGCCCCAGCATTTT	CSAGQGADSNQPQHF	TRBV20-1	TRBJ1-5	.	TRBD1
TGTGCCACGCTTACTAGGGGCGAGAAGAACACTGAAGCTTTCTTT	CATLTRGEKNTEAFF	TRBV24-1	TRBJ1-1	.	.
TGTGCCAGCAGCTTACGGGGAGGAGAGACCCAGTACTTC	CASSLRGGETQYF	TRBV7-9	TRBJ2-5	medium-sized	.
TGTGCCAGCGCCCACCAGGGAAACAATGAGCAGTTCTTC	CASAHQGNNEQFF	TRBV7-3	TRBJ2-1	many	.
TGTGCCACCTCCCTAGTCTATGAGCAGTTCTTC	CATSLVYEQFF	TRBV2	TRBJ2-1	.	.